Listed here are 15 T cell receptor beta chains from one sample, sequenced in a study of liver allograft versus peripheral blood T cells. Study summary: Comparative analysis was performed on T cell receptor repertoires from transplanted livers and from recipients' peripheral blood.

Each CDR3 protein gets one entry after TCRdb re-called the reads with MiXCR. Found here are about 14,000 distinct CDR3 sequences, roughly 20% of them singletons; the top ten hold about 5.8%. All receptors come from a human patient who had a liver transplant. Part of the T cell pool may stem from the graft donor.

This clonotype was seen ten or more times. The J gene is TRBJ2-2, the V gene TRBV6-2 or TRBV6-3, with 8 bases aligning to TRBD1. The CDR3 is made up of 14 amino acids. Trimming removed 5 bases from V and 7 bases from J; junction bases left unmatched: 6. Per germline, CDR1 MNHEY and CDR2 SVGEGT. This chain's CDR3 is CASSMQGAFGELFF. CDR3 in DNA: TGTGCCAGCAGTATGCAGGGGGCGTTCGGGGAGCTGTTTTTT.

The table lists this clonotype with many counts. The genes are TRBV5-6 and TRBJ1-2; TRBD1 agrees at 9 bases. CDR1 and CDR2 (germline): SGHDT, YYEEEE. V was clipped by 4 bases and J by 1 base; unmatched bases: 2. The CDR3 is 14 residues long. This CDR3 reads CASSPGQGNYGYTF. In nucleotides, the CDR3 is TGTGCCAGCAGCCCGGGACAGGGTAACTATGGCTACACCTTC.

In its sample, this clonotype ranks as medium-sized. The chain carries TRBV27 and TRBJ1-6; D call uncertain. This CDR3 region has 14 residues. V gave up 5 bases and J gave up 3 bases, with 8 bases separating them. Germline CDR1 is MNHEY and CDR2 is SMNVEV (reference sequence). The CDR3 reads CASSLDLYNSPLHF. Written as DNA, the CDR3 is TGTGCCAGCAGTCTAGACCTCTATAATTCACCCCTCCACTTT.

This clonotype showed up many times. The chain combines TRBV27 with TRBJ1-1; D is undetermined. Deletions cut 5 bases from V and 1 base from J, with 11 bases between. The CDR3 is 14 residues long. Per the germline V gene, CDR1 is MNHEY and CDR2 is SMNVEV (reference sequence). The CDR3 coding sequence is TGTGCCAGCAGTCCCAGTCCAGCGAACACTGAAGCTTTCTTT. Its translation is CASSPSPANTEAFF.

As regards this clonotype: It may be a read error: a sequence one base away is much more abundant. The chain links TRBV6-6 to TRBJ1-4; TRBD1 matches 7 bases. This CDR3 spans 12 amino acids. The V gene's germline CDR1 is MNHNY and CDR2 SVGAGI (reference sequence). V was pared by 6 bases and J by 11 bases, with 6 bases of the junction left unmatched. The CDR3 protein is CASRGDRDKLFF. CDR3 DNA: TGTGCCAGCAGAGGCGACAGGGATAAACTGTTTTTT.

This chain uses TRBV20-1 with TRBJ1-2, with D unclear. With 2 bases removed from V and 0 bases from J, the gap between germline ends came to 13 bases. The germline gives CDR1 DFQATT, CDR2 SNEGSKA (reference sequence). The CDR3 runs to 15 residues. This chain's CDR3 is CSARTAEGANYGYTF. CDR3 DNA sequence: TGCAGTGCTAGAACGGCCGAGGGAGCTAACTATGGCTACACCTTC.

This clonotype was detected a few times. The chain couples TRBV6-6 to TRBJ2-2; D is undetermined. The CDR3 has 13 amino acids. The V end lost 6 bases, the J end lost 8 bases, and 13 bases lay between the germline ends. The V gene's germline CDR1 is MNHNY and CDR2 SVGAGI (reference sequence). The CDR3 reads CASSPLVPGELFF. The CDR3 nucleotides are TGTGCCAGCAGCCCCCTAGTTCCGGGGGAGCTGTTTTTT.

With regard to this clonotype: Since a much larger clone is just one base distant, this may be a read error. The chain is built from TRBV10-3 and TRBJ2-7, with unresolved D. From germline, CDR1 is ENHRY and CDR2 SYGVKD. The CDR3 consists of 15 residues. Between the trimmed V and J ends, which lost 10 bases and 2 bases, there was a span of 21 bases. CDR3 coding DNA: TGTGCCAGCAGAAATACCCGACACGGTGCCTACGAGCAGTACTTC. It is translated as CASRNTRHGAYEQYF.

This clonotype showed up just a few times. The rearrangement uses TRBV6-2 or TRBV6-3 and TRBJ1-2; 7 bases map to TRBD1. Germline trimming cut 6 bases from V and 5 bases from J; bases unmatched to any gene: 3. Germline-derived CDR1 and CDR2 are MNHEY and SVGEGT. This CDR3 spans 12 amino acids. The CDR3 DNA follows: TGTGCCAGCAGGACAGGGTCGTATGGCTACACCTTC. It encodes CASRTGSYGYTF.

This clonotype was detected a few times. The chain joins TRBV11-3 to TRBJ1-1; 7 nucleotides agree with TRBD1. Germline V gene data show CDR1 as SGHNT and CDR2 as YENEEA. V trimming: 2 bases; J trimming: 3 bases; junction bases outside the gene matches: 15. The CDR3 loop spans 18 amino acids. Here the CDR3 reads CASSLWCETGLRDTEAFF. The CDR3 region has the DNA TGTGCCAGCAGCTTATGGTGTGAGACAGGGCTCCGGGACACTGAAGCTTTCTTT.

V gene TRBV7-3 combines with J gene TRBJ2-2; D may be TRBD1 or TRBD2 (5 bases each). This CDR3 spans 13 amino acids. Looked up from germline, CDR1 is SGHTA and CDR2 is FQGTGA. V was trimmed by 7 bases and J by 4 bases, leaving 10 bases between them. For the CDR3, the DNA is TGTGCCAGCAAGGCAGGGAGCACCGGGGAGCTGTTTTTT. It specifies CASKAGSTGELFF.

This clonotype was counted between two and nine times. The rearrangement links TRBV6-5 to TRBJ2-5; 11 bases match TRBD2. Losses at the gene ends were 4 bases for V and 2 bases for J; bases not matched to a gene: 3. CDR1 is MNHEY, CDR2 SVGAGI, per germline. The CDR3 length is 15 residues. In nucleotides, the CDR3 is TGTGCCAGCAGTTTGGGACTAGCGGTTCAAGAGACCCAGTACTTC. Its translation: CASSLGLAVQETQYF.

This clonotype was observed many times. The rearrangement uses TRBV6-6 and TRBJ1-3; 7 bases fit TRBD1. Germline CDR1 MNHNY, CDR2 SVGAGI (reference sequence). The ends lost 7 bases at V and 4 bases at J; junction bases unmatched: 13. This CDR3 is 16 amino acids long. The CDR3 DNA reads TGTGCCAGCACGGGGACTAAGGGGGCGAGGGGAAACACCATATATTTT. This gives the protein CASTGTKGARGNTIYF.

DNA of the CDR3: TGTGCCAGCAGCTTAGGGCTAGCGGCCGGAGTCCAAGAGACCCAGTACTTC. Its protein is CASSLGLAAGVQETQYF. The chain carries TRBV11-2 and TRBJ2-5, with 7 positions matching TRBD2. Germline values: CDR1 SGHAT, CDR2 FQNNGV. The CDR3 consists of 17 residues. After removal of 1 base from V and 1 base from J, the junction contained 9 bases not matched to a gene.

This clonotype was seen only a few times. V and J are TRBV5-6 and TRBJ2-1; 12 bases are shared with TRBD2. The germline V gene has CDR1 SGHDT and CDR2 YYEEEE. V was pared by 0 bases and J by 4 bases, with 2 bases of the junction left unmatched. CDR3 length equals 16 residues. The CDR3, as DNA: TGTGCCAGCAGCTTGGGACTAGCGGGGGTTTACAATGAGCAGTTCTTC. This gives the protein CASSLGLAGVYNEQFF. The variable domain in full, with the rest retrieved from reference TRBV5-6 and TRBJ2-1, is DAGVTQSPTHLIKTRGQQVTLRCSPKSGHDTVSWYQQALGQGPQFIFQYYEEEERQRGNFPDRFSGHQFPNYSSELNVNALLLGDSALYLCASSLGLAGVYNEQFFGPGTRLTVL.